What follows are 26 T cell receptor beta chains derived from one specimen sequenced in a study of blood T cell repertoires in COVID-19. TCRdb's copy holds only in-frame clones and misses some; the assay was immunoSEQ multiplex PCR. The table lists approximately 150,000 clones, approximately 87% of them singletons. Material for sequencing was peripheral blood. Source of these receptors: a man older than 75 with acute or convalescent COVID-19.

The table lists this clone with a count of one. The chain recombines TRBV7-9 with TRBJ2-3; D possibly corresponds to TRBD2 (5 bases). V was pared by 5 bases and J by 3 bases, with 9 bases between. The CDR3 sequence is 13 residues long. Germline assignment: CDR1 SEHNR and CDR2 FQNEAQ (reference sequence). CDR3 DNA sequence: TGTGCCAGCAGCCCCCGGGGTACAGATACGCAGTATTTT. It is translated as CASSPRGTDTQYF.

CDR3 DNA: TGTGCCACCAGCAGAGATTACGGGGGGGGCACTGAAGCTTTCTTT. Translation: CATSRDYGGGTEAFF. This chain links TRBV15 with TRBJ1-1, with D possibly being TRBD1 (5 bases). Per the germline V gene, CDR1 is LNHNV and CDR2 is YYDKDF (reference sequence). Trimming shortened V by 0 bases and J by 4 bases, and 12 bases separated the two germline ends. The CDR3 totals 15 residues.

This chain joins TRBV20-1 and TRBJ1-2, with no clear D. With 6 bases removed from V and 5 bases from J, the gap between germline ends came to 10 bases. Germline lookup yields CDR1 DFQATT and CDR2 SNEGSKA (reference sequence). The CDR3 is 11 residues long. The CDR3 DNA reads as TGCAGTGCGTCCCCGGGTTATGGCTACACCTTC. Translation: CSASPGYGYTF.

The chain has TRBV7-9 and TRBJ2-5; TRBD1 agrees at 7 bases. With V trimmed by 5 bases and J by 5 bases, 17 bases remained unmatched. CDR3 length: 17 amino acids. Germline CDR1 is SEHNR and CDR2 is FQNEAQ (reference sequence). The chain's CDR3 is CASSLSTQFGQAETQYF. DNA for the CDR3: TGTGCCAGCAGCCTTTCTACACAATTCGGACAGGCGGAGACCCAGTACTTC.

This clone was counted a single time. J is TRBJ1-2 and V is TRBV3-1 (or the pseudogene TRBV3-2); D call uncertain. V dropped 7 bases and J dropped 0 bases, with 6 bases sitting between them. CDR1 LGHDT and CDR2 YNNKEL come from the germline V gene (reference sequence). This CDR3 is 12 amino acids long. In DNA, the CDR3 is TGTGCCAGCACGGGAGCTAACTATGGCTACACCTTC. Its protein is CASTGANYGYTF.

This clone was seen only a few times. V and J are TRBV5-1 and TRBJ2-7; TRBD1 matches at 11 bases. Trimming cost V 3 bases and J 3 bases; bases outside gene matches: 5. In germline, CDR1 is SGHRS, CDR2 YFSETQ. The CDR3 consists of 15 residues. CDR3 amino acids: CASSSGTGGIYEQYF. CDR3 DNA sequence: TGCGCCAGCAGCTCCGGGACAGGGGGTATCTACGAGCAGTACTTC.

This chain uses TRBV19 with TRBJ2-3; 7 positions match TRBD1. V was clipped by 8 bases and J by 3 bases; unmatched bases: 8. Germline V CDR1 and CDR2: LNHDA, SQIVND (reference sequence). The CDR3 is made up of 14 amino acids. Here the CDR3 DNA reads TGTGCCAGTGGACTGACAGGGATTACAGATACGCAGTATTTT. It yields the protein CASGLTGITDTQYF.

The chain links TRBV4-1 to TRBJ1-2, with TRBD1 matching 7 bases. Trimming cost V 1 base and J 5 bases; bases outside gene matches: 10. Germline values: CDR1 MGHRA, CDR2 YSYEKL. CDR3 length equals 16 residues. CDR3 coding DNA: TGCGCCAGCAGCCAAGCCACAGGGGTAACTATATATGGCTACACCTTC. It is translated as CASSQATGVTIYGYTF.

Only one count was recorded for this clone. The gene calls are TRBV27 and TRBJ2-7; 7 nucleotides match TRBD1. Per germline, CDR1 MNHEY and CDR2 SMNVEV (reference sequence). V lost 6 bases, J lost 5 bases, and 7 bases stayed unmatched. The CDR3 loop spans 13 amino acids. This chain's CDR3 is CASRAGGSHEQYF. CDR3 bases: TGTGCCAGCAGAGCAGGGGGTTCCCACGAGCAGTACTTC.

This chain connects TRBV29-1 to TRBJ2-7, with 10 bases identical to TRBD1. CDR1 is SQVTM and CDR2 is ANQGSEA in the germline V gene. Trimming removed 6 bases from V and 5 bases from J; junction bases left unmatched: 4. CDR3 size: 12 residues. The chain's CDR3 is CSVGQGRNEQYF. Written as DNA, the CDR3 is TGCAGCGTGGGACAGGGGAGGAACGAGCAGTACTTC.

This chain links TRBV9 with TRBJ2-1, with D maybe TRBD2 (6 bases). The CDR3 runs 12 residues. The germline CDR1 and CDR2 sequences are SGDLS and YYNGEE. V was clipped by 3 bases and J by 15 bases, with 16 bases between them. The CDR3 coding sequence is TGTGCCAGCAGCGACCCGACTAGGACGATGTTCTTC. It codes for CASSDPTRTMFF.

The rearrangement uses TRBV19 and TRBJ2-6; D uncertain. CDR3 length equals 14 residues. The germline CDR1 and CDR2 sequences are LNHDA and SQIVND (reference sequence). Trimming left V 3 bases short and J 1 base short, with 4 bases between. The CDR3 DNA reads TGTGCCAGTAGTATTTATTCTGGGGCCAACGTCCTGACTTTC. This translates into CASSIYSGANVLTF.

This CDR3 reads CASSLQAHYNEQFF. The CDR3 region has the DNA TGCGCCAGCAGTCTCCAAGCGCACTACAATGAGCAGTTCTTC. V and J are TRBV5-1 and TRBJ2-1; D ambiguous. The CDR3 is 14 amino acids. V lost 5 bases to trimming and J lost 3 bases, with 12 bases between them. Germline V gene lookup returns CDR1 SGHRS and CDR2 YFSETQ. Full variable domain (remainder filled in from reference TRBV5-1 and TRBJ2-1): KAGVTQTPRYLIKTRGQQVTLSCSPISGHRSVSWYQQTPGQGLQFLFEYFSETQRNKGNFPGRFSGRQFSNSRSEMNVSTLELGDSALYLCASSLQAHYNEQFFGPGTRLTVL.

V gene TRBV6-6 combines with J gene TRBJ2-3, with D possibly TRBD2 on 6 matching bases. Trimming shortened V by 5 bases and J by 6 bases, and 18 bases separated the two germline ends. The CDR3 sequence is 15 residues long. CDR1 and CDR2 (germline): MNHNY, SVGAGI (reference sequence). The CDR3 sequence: CASSISSELLDTQYF. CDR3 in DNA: TGTGCCAGCAGTATCTCTAGCGAGCTATTGGATACGCAGTATTTT.

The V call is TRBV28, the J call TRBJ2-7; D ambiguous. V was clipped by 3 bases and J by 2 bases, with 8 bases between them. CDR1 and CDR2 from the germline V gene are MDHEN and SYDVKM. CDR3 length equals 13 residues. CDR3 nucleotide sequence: TGTGCCAGCAGTTTTAGCCCAACCTACGAGCAGTACTTC. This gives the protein CASSFSPTYEQYF.

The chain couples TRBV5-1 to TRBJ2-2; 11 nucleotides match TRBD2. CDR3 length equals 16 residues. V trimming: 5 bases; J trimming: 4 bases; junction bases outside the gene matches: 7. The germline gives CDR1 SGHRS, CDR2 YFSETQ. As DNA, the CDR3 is TGCGCCAGCAGGACTAGCGGGGAGGTTGGCACCGGGGAGCTGTTTTTT. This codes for CASRTSGEVGTGELFF. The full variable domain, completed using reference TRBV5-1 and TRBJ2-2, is KAGVTQTPRYLIKTRGQQVTLSCSPISGHRSVSWYQQTPGQGLQFLFEYFSETQRNKGNFPGRFSGRQFSNSRSEMNVSTLELGDSALYLCASRTSGEVGTGELFFGEGSRLTVL.

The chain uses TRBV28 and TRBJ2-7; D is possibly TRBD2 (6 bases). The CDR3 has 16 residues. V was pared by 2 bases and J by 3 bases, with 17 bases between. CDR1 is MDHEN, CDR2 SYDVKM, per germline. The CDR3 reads CASSLTRGSGDYEQYF. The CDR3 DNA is TGTGCCAGCAGTTTAACGCGGGGTAGCGGAGACTACGAGCAGTACTTC. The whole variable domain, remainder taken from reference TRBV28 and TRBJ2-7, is DVKVTQSSRYLVKRTGEKVFLECVQDMDHENMFWYRQDPGLGLRLIYFSYDVKMKEKGDIPEGYSVSREKKERFSLILESASTNQTSMYLCASSLTRGSGDYEQYFGPGTRLTVT.

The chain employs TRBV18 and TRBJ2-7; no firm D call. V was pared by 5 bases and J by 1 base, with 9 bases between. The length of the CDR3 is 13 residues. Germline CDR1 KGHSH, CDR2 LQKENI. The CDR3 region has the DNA TGTGCCAGCTCATATAGAAGTTCCTACGAGCAGTACTTC. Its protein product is CASSYRSSYEQYF.

CDR3 nucleotides: TGCGCCAGCAGCTTGCTTGGCGGGGCTAGCTCCTACAATGAGCAGTTCTTC. Protein sequence: CASSLLGGASSYNEQFF. The chain is built from TRBV5-1 and TRBJ2-1; D possibly corresponds to TRBD2 (6 bases). Trimming stripped 1 base from V and 0 bases from J, with 14 bases between. The CDR3 totals 17 residues. In germline, CDR1 is SGHRS, CDR2 YFSETQ. Based on the CDR3 plus reference TRBV5-1 and TRBJ2-1, the full variable domain is KAGVTQTPRYLIKTRGQQVTLSCSPISGHRSVSWYQQTPGQGLQFLFEYFSETQRNKGNFPGRFSGRQFSNSRSEMNVSTLELGDSALYLCASSLLGGASSYNEQFFGPGTRLTVL.

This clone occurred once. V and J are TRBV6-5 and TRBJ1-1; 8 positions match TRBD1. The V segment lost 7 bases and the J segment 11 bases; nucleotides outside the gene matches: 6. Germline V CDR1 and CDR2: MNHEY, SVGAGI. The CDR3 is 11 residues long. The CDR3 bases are TGTGCCAGCACCCAGGACAGGGAGGCTTTCTTT. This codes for CASTQDREAFF.

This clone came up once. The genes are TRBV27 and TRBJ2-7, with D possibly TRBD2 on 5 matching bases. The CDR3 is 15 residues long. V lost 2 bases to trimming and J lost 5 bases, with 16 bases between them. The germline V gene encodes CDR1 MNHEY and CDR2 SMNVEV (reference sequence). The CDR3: CASSLVSGGRDEQYF. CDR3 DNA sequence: TGTGCCAGCAGTTTAGTGTCTGGAGGTCGGGACGAGCAGTACTTC.

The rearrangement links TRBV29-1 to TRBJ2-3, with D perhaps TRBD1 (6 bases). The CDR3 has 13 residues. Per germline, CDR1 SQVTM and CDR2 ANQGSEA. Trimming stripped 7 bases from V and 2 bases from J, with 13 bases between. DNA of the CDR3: TGCAGCGCTACAGGGCTAAACACAGATACGCAGTATTTT. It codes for CSATGLNTDTQYF.

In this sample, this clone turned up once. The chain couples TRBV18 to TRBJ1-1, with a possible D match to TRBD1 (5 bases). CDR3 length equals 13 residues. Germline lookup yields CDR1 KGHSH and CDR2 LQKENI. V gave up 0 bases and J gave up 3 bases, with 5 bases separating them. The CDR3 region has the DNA TGTGCCAGCTCACCACCGACAGACACTGAAGCTTTCTTT. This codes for CASSPPTDTEAFF.

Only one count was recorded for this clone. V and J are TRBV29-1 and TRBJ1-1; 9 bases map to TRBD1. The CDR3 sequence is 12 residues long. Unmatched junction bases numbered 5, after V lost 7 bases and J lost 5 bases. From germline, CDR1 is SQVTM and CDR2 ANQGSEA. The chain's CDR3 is CSGGTGRTEAFF. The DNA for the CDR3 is TGCAGCGGCGGGACAGGGAGGACTGAAGCTTTCTTT. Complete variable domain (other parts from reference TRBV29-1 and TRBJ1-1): SAVISQKPSRDICQRGTSLTIQCQVDSQVTMMFWYRQQPGQSLTLIATANQGSEATYESGFVIDKFPISRPNLTFSTLTVSNMSPEDSSIYLCSGGTGRTEAFFGQGTRLTVV.

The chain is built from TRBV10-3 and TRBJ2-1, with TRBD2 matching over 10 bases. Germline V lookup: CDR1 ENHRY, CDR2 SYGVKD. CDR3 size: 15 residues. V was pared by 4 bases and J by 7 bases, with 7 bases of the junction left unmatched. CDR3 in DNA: TGTGCCATCAGTGGCCTAGCGGGAGACTCGAATGAGCAGTTCTTC. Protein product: CAISGLAGDSNEQFF.

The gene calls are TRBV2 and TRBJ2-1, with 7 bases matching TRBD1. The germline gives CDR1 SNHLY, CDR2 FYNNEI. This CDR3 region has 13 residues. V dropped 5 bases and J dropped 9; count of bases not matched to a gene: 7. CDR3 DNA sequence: TGTGCCAGCAGTCCCGGGACAGTTGCTGAGCAGTTCTTC. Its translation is CASSPGTVAEQFF.